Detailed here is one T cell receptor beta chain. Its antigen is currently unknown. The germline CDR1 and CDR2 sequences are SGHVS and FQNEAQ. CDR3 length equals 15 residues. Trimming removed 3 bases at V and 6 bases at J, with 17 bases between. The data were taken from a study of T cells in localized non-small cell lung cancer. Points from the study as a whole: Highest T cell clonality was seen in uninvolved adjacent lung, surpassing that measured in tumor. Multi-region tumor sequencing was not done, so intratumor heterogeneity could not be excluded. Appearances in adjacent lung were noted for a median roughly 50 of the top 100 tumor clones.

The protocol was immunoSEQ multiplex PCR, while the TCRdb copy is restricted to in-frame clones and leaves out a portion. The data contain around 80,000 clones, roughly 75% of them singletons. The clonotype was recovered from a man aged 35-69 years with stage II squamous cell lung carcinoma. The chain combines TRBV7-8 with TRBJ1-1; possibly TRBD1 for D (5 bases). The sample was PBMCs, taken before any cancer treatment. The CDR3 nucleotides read TGTGCCAGCAGCTTCAGAAGGGGCTCAGGCGCTGAAGCTTTCTTT. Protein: CASSFRRGSGAEAFF.